Here is one TCR beta chain with its context. The target antigen is unknown. The PCR was carried out with 60 Vbeta primers and 13 Jbeta primers. In the original workflow: In a later analysis, the count reached 76 million or so unique TCR beta chains, with about 9.9 million shared. Only in-frame clones appear in the TCRdb table, and some are missing; sequencing was by immunoSEQ multiplex PCR. V, J and clone size derive from that table, while D and trimming were established from the DNA sequence. The sample has about 130,000 clones, over 75% seen once; the top ten hold approximately 5.6%. The data are from a study of cytomegalovirus exposure and HLA in healthy donors. Notes on the study in general: A classifier reportedly called cytomegalovirus status with high sensitivity and specificity.

V was cut by 3 bases and J by 0 bases, with 18 bases left in between. This CDR3 is 17 amino acids long. Germline CDR1 reads SGHDT; CDR2 reads YYEEEE. This sequence joins TRBV5-6 and TRBJ1-1; D perhaps matches TRBD1 (6 bases). The clonotype originates from a woman in her 40s in good health and CMV-seropositive. Sample: PBMCs. CDR3: CASSYSGERLMNTEAFF. The CDR3, as DNA: TGTGCCAGCAGCTACTCAGGGGAGAGGTTGATGAACACTGAAGCTTTCTTT. The entire variable domain, with the rest obtained from reference TRBV5-6 and TRBJ1-1, is as follows: DAGVTQSPTHLIKTRGQQVTLRCSPKSGHDTVSWYQQALGQGPQFIFQYYEEEERQRGNFPDRFSGHQFPNYSSELNVNALLLGDSALYLCASSYSGERLMNTEAFFGQGTRLTVV.